The 17 T cell receptor beta chains given below trace back to one sample, sequenced in a study of cytomegalovirus exposure and HLA in healthy donors. Primers: 60 Vbeta forward and 13 Jbeta reverse. Clones were sequenced by immunoSEQ multiplex PCR, and TCRdb holds only the in-frame ones, with some missing. The table records some 150,000 clones, about 64% of them present only once. The sequenced sample consisted of PBMCs. Receptors were obtained from an older woman in good health and CMV-seropositive.

This clone has just a few counts. The chain links TRBV4-3 to TRBJ2-1, with D possibly TRBD2 on 6 matching bases. The CDR3 totals 15 residues. V was pared by 0 bases and J by 7 bases, with 13 bases between. Germline assignment: CDR1 LGHNA and CDR2 YSLEER. Here the CDR3 DNA reads TGCGCCAGCAGCCAAGAACTAGCATATGAGAATGAGCAGTTCTTC. Protein: CASSQELAYENEQFF.

This rearrangement joins TRBV9 to TRBJ2-1; 9 bases align to TRBD1. The CDR3 has 14 amino acids. The V gene's germline CDR1 is SGDLS and CDR2 YYNGEE. Trimming removed 0 bases from V and 9 bases from J; junction bases left unmatched: 4. For the CDR3, the DNA is TGTGCCAGCAGCGTAGTGGGACAGGGCACTGAGCAGTTCTTC. Amino acid sequence: CASSVVGQGTEQFF.

This clone was seen a handful of times. The chain uses TRBV19 and TRBJ2-1; 11 bases are a match to TRBD2. V gave up 7 bases and J gave up 5 bases; unmatched junction bases: 4. The CDR3 runs to 14 residues. Germline loops: CDR1 LNHDA, CDR2 SQIVND (reference sequence). The CDR3 sequence: CASMLAGGNNEQFF. CDR3 sequence (DNA): TGTGCCAGTATGCTAGCGGGAGGTAACAATGAGCAGTTCTTC.

The chain links TRBV28 to TRBJ2-5; a possible D gene is TRBD1 (5 bases). Germline V gene sequence: CDR1 MDHEN, CDR2 SYDVKM. The CDR3 has 14 amino acids. Trimming took off 1 base at V and 5 bases at J, with 11 bases between the two ends. The CDR3 is CASSLLARAETQYF. The CDR3, as DNA: TGTGCCAGCAGTTTATTGGCCAGGGCGGAGACCCAGTACTTC.

The rearrangement uses TRBV18 and TRBJ2-3, with a tentative D call TRBD1 (6 bases). Germline V CDR1 and CDR2: KGHSH, LQKENI. CDR3 length equals 14 residues. The V end was cut by 0 bases, the J end by 8 bases, with 12 bases between. CDR3 sequence (DNA): TGTGCCAGCTCACCACCGGCCCCCAGGGGTACGCAGTATTTT. It codes for CASSPPAPRGTQYF.

The gene calls are TRBV30 and TRBJ1-2; D ambiguous. CDR1 and CDR2 from the germline V gene are GTSNPN and SVGIG (reference sequence). The CDR3 runs to 12 residues. V was trimmed by 3 bases and J by 2 bases, leaving 7 bases between them. In nucleotides, the CDR3 is TGTGCCTGGAGGGGAGGGAACTATGGCTACACCTTC. Amino acids: CAWRGGNYGYTF.

This clone has only one observation. V is TRBV28 and J is TRBJ1-1; D remains unclear. Trimming took 7 bases from V and 3 from J, leaving 12 bases between them. The CDR3 totals 13 residues. Germline assignment: CDR1 MDHEN and CDR2 SYDVKM. The CDR3 loop is CASILRSDTEAFF. Here the CDR3 DNA reads TGTGCCAGCATCCTTCGGAGCGACACTGAAGCTTTCTTT.

The chain carries TRBV19 and TRBJ2-2; weak D call: TRBD1 (6 bases). The CDR3 runs 14 residues. Germline V CDR1 and CDR2: LNHDA, SQIVND (reference sequence). V was shortened by 5 bases and J by 4 bases, with 11 bases between the two germline ends. CDR3: CASSQDRATGELFF. CDR3 nucleotide sequence: TGTGCCAGTAGTCAGGACAGAGCCACCGGGGAGCTGTTTTTT. The entire variable domain, with the rest obtained from reference TRBV19 and TRBJ2-2, is as follows: DGGITQSPKYLFRKEGQNVTLSCEQNLNHDAMYWYRQDPGQGLRLIYYSQIVNDFQKGDIAEGYSVSREKKESFPLTVTSAQKNPTAFYLCASSQDRATGELFFGEGSRLTVL.

J is TRBJ2-3 and V is TRBV7-3; a weak D match, TRBD1 (6 bases). The CDR3 length is 16 residues. CDR1 is SGHTA, CDR2 FQGTGA, per germline. Deletions cut 5 bases from V and 1 base from J, with 16 bases between. The CDR3 sequence: CASSPPPGAGTDTQYF. The CDR3 DNA reads TGTGCCAGCAGCCCCCCCCCAGGGGCCGGCACAGATACGCAGTATTTT. Using reference TRBV7-3 and TRBJ2-3 for the parts outside the CDR3, the full variable domain is GAGVSQTPSNKVTEKGKYVELRCDPISGHTALYWYRQSLGQGPEFLIYFQGTGAADDSGLPNDRFFAVRPEGSVSTLKIQRTERGDSAVYLCASSPPPGAGTDTQYFGPGTRLTVL.

V usage is TRBV5-4 and J usage is TRBJ2-1; 13 nucleotides line up with TRBD2. After removal of 4 bases from V and 8 bases from J, the junction contained 6 bases not matched to a gene. In germline, CDR1 is SGHNT, CDR2 YYREEE (reference sequence). This CDR3 is built from 15 residues. CDR3 DNA: TGTGCCAGCAGCCCGGGGACTAGCGGGGCCCATGAGCAGTTCTTC. It is translated as CASSPGTSGAHEQFF.

This clone was found a few times. V usage is TRBV2 and J usage is TRBJ2-5; D unresolved. The CDR3 is 12 amino acids. V was shortened by 0 bases and J by 7 bases, with 6 bases between the two germline ends. Germline CDR1 and CDR2: SNHLY and FYNNEI. The DNA for the CDR3 is TGTGCCAGCAGTGAAGCGACTGGGACCCAGTACTTC. Translating gives CASSEATGTQYF.

This chain joins TRBV28 and TRBJ2-7, with 8 nucleotides matching TRBD2. CDR1 MDHEN and CDR2 SYDVKM come from the germline V gene. The V segment lost 7 bases and the J segment 0 bases; nucleotides outside the gene matches: 8. CDR3 length: 15 amino acids. CDR3 in amino acids: CASTLSGTSSYEQYF. Written as DNA, the CDR3 is TGTGCCAGCACGCTTAGCGGGACGAGCTCCTACGAGCAGTACTTC. The complete variable domain, with remaining parts taken from reference TRBV28 and TRBJ2-7, reads DVKVTQSSRYLVKRTGEKVFLECVQDMDHENMFWYRQDPGLGLRLIYFSYDVKMKEKGDIPEGYSVSREKKERFSLILESASTNQTSMYLCASTLSGTSSYEQYFGPGTRLTVT.

This rearrangement joins TRBV10-2 to TRBJ2-1; 7 positions agree with TRBD2. The CDR3 has 15 residues. Germline V gives CDR1 WSHSY, CDR2 SAAADI. V trimming: 2 bases; J trimming: 4 bases; junction bases outside the gene matches: 5. CDR3 protein: CASSEASGDYNEQFF. CDR3 sequence (DNA): TGCGCCAGCAGTGAGGCTAGCGGAGATTACAATGAGCAGTTCTTC.

J is TRBJ1-1 and V is TRBV7-8, with D maybe TRBD1 (5 bases). Germline CDR1 reads SGHVS; CDR2 reads FQNEAQ. V lost 4 bases and J 7 bases, leaving 25 bases between the germline ends. This CDR3 comprises 17 residues. The CDR3 DNA is TGTGCCAGCAGCTCACAGCCACCAGCGGGGGGTCCCGATGAAGCTTTCTTT. Amino acid sequence: CASSSQPPAGGPDEAFF. The complete variable domain, with remaining parts taken from reference TRBV7-8 and TRBJ1-1, reads GAGVSQSPRYKVAKRGQDVALRCDPISGHVSLFWYQQALGQGPEFLTYFQNEAQLDKSGLPSDRFFAERPEGSVSTLKIQRTQQEDSAVYLCASSSQPPAGGPDEAFFGQGTRLTVV.

The table lists this clone with a count of one. V usage is TRBV7-9 and J usage is TRBJ1-2, with D possibly TRBD1 on 6 matching bases. CDR3 length: 12 amino acids. In germline, CDR1 is SEHNR, CDR2 FQNEAQ (reference sequence). In DNA form, the CDR3 reads TGTTCCATCCCGGACAGTAACTATGGCTACACCTTC. Translation: CSIPDSNYGYTF.

The chain is built from TRBV4-3 and TRBJ2-5; tentatively, D is TRBD1 (5 bases). This CDR3 region has 14 residues. Germline CDR1 LGHNA, CDR2 YSLEER. Trimming took 5 bases from V and 3 from J, leaving 13 bases between them. CDR3 in amino acids: CASSAWGREETQYF. In DNA, the CDR3 is TGCGCCAGCAGCGCGTGGGGCAGGGAAGAGACCCAGTACTTC.

This clone came up a few times. The chain uses TRBV5-8 and TRBJ2-5, with TRBD2 matching over 7 bases. CDR1 and CDR2 from the germline V gene are SGHTS and YDEGEE. The trim removed 3 bases at V and 4 bases at J, leaving 12 bases unmatched. This CDR3 has 16 amino acids. The CDR3 region is CASSYYGGRARETQYF. The CDR3 DNA reads TGTGCCAGCAGCTACTACGGTGGGAGGGCCCGAGAGACCCAGTACTTC.